The source of this T cell receptor beta chain is a study of cytomegalovirus exposure and HLA in healthy donors (dated by TCRdb to 2017 to 2019). Study-level background: In an earlier analysis of several hundred of the donors, about 260 Gb of sequence data and 120 million or so unique TCR beta sequences from 180 million or so T cells were reported. An early release covering roughly 600 HLA-typed donors comprised approximately 290 gigabases of sequencing data and roughly 85 million unique TCR sequences. The genetic ancestry cluster associated with self-reported Caucasian donors included 81% of the roughly 380 genotyped donors. The aim of the study was to test whether cataloging public T cell receptors could identify signatures of past pathogen exposure. The study used immunosequencing to profile the T cell repertoires of approximately 640 subjects and linked those repertoires to cytomegalovirus serostatus. Besides the first cohort of hundreds of subjects, a separate validation cohort made up of 90 to 150 different subjects was used. High-throughput TCR immunosequencing, statistical association of individual TCRs with disease status, and machine learning were combined to predict cytomegalovirus infection status. A later analysis re-examined previously published TCR beta repertoires from just over 650 donors and added high-resolution HLA genotyping to investigate patterns of TCR occurrence. In the later analysis, no new phenotypic data were used to find candidate immune exposures; instead, reliance was placed on TCR beta sequences and their occurrence across donors. An earlier analysis of several hundred of the donors applied high-throughput TCR beta sequencing to assess whether each TCR beta V gene segment acted as functional or pseudogenic. Donor age, sex, ethnicity and CMV serostatus were compiled together with the repertoire data. Genome-wide SNP genotypes for about three fifths of the roughly 700 donors were used in a later genetic analysis, which treated that subset as a discovery cohort. Every discovery cohort repertoire had been produced on one sequencing platform. HLA typing covered class I and class II loci at four-digit resolution. Typing coverage varied by locus: roughly 629-630 donors for A, B, C, DRB1 and DQB1; some 520 for DQA1; approximately 610 for DPA1; roughly 450 for DPB1. Roughly five DR-DQ haplotypes were treated as single units for association and clustering because of strong linkage in the cohort. Across around 400 genotyped donors of the cohort, an average of approximately 200,000 unique TCR beta nucleotide sequences per donor were sequenced, and approximately 19% of those sequences were non-productive. Beyond this particular receptor, the publication reports: The only immune exposure information available for the cohort was CMV serostatus. Some IMGT-functional V segments, including TRBV6-2 and TRBV6-3, could not be told apart with the 87-base-pair reads, so those segments were excluded. Most TCR sequences were observed very rarely across donors, whereas some public TCRs were present in many individuals. A cluster of highly shared sequence variants was judged likely to represent a technical artifact of the sequencing pipeline. HLA typing was unavailable for some donors at each locus, so association tests used only the typed subset. In an earlier analysis of several hundred of the donors, most TCR beta V segments were observed in productive rearrangements about 87% or about 30% of the time, broadly matching IMGT annotations. The study gave a list of some 150 TCR beta chains associated with cytomegalovirus. Only TCR beta chains were sequenced in this cohort, and the absence of alpha or paired-chain data limited detectable features. In a later analysis, TCR association rates were found to vary across HLA loci, with the most associated TCRs seen for DRB1 alleles and the fewest for HLA-C alleles. According to a later analysis, most CMV-associated TCR beta chains appeared to be HLA-restricted, and the HLA associations seemed to be driven largely by CMV exposure. In a later analysis, HLA-associated TCR beta chains showed more clonal expansion and lower generation probabilities than non-associated chains that were equally common. Compared with the roughly 670-donor mean, donors in an Asian-associated ancestry cluster had fewer N-insertions in productive TCRs, according to a later genetic analysis. Specific HLA alleles were associated with 15,000 to 20,000 TCR beta sequences at a false discovery rate of 0.05 in a later analysis. According to a later analysis, parvovirus B19, influenza, CMV and Epstein-Barr virus appeared linked to several top co-occurrence clusters. Assigning TCR associations to individual alleles was difficult when HLA alleles, especially DR and DQ, strongly co-occurred. Presence/absence analyses assumed roughly uniform sequencing depth across donors, an assumption that may not hold. In both the original and validation cohorts, the classifier was reported to diagnose cytomegalovirus status with high specificity and sensitivity. Three of the identified cytomegalovirus-associated TCR beta chains were confirmed in vitro to be specific for cytomegalovirus antigens. The earlier analysis of about 600 of the donors excluded 15 to 20 rarely observed V segments, including chromosome 9 orphons, because counts were too low. It was suggested by the authors that the approach could potentially be generalized to other disease states and immunological phenotypes. A further reported finding was that TCR beta sequences accurately predicted the HLA-A and HLA-B alleles for most subjects in the first cohort. A later genetic analysis associated a missense DCLRE1C variant with V-gene and J-gene trimming of TCR beta chains, and an independent cohort replicated the association. Correlated functional status among segregating V segments might be attributable to linkage disequilibrium, but an unknown experimental factor could not be ruled out.

At the junction V is shortened by 5 bases and J by 3 bases; bases outside the gene matches: 2. The CDR3 holds 14 amino acids from the cysteine to the phenylalanine. The DNA shown is the 42-base CDR3, in frame from base 1. The germline V gene encodes CDR1 LNHDA and CDR2 SQIVND (reference sequence). About this clone itself: Its antigen is not yet known.

The cohort comprised 666 healthy bone marrow donors. At the time of sampling, every cohort member was nominally healthy, though immune exposures that went unrecorded were likely present. The donor tested CMV seronegative, placing the donor among the 350 or so seronegative members of the cohort. A peripheral blood sample was provided by each donor, and peripheral blood mononuclear cells were used for TCR beta sequencing. The Qiagen DNeasy Blood Extraction Kit was used to extract genomic DNA from the blood cell samples. The library was made by the immunoSEQ multiplex PCR assay. For the multiplex PCR, a mixture combining 60 forward primers for TCR Vbeta segments and 13 reverse primers for TCR Jbeta segments was used. Amplification of the CDR3 region of rearranged TCR beta genes was performed with a multiplex PCR assay on genomic DNA. The amplified TCR beta libraries were sequenced on the Illumina HiSeq System as 87-base-pair reads. Per the source publication's procedure: Across the 600 to 700 repertoires, a later analysis counted around 80 million unique TCR beta chains, around 10 million of which were shared by at least two donors. Raw reads were error-corrected and collapsed into unique sequences with a nearest-neighbor algorithm that merged closely related sequences to remove PCR and sequencing errors. To assign V, D and J gene segments, CDR3 sequences were aligned to IMGT reference sequences. For a sequence to be retained, at least a six-nucleotide match to both a V gene segment and a J gene segment was required. A rearrangement was called productive if the CDR3 had no stop codons and remained in frame with V and J, and every other rearrangement was called non-productive. Following IMGT convention, CDR3 was defined as the stretch from the second conserved V-encoded cysteine up to the conserved J-encoded phenylalanine. The earlier analysis of 587 of the donors excluded sequences that lacked an unambiguous match to a single V gene segment. An earlier analysis of around 600 of the donors classified V segments as functional when productive rearrangements were above 56.7% and as segregating when the standard deviation between donors was above 5%. A statistical classification framework was built for diagnosing cytomegalovirus status from the catalog of TCR beta chain sequences. A later analysis assigned V and J genes by comparing TCR nucleotide sequences with IMGT/GENE-DB human TR gene sequences. In a later analysis, CDR3 sequences and most-parsimonious VDJ recombination scenarios were assigned using the TCRdist pipeline. In a later analysis, each TCR beta chain was defined by its CDR3 amino acid sequence together with its V-gene family, and reads lacking a unique V-gene family were excluded. To address suspected cross-contamination and a sequencing artifact, a later analysis removed 592 highly shared, low-generation-probability nucleotide sequences. For each public chain, a later analysis derived a clonal expansion index from normalized ranks of inferred template counts within each repertoire. In a later analysis, generation probabilities were computed using a VDJ recombination model fitted to out-of-frame rearrangements, and the results were checked against IGoR. A later analysis scored TCR-TCR, TCR-HLA and TCR-CMV co-occurrence with hypergeometric tests, applying a repertoire-size bias correction to TCR pairs. False discovery rates were estimated in a later analysis by permuting HLA or CMV assignments 20 times. In a later analysis, co-occurring TCRs were grouped using DBSCAN, and TCRdist sequence similarity was added for clustering within HLA-allele-positive subsets. For co-occurrence clustering, repertoires with fewer than 30,000 or more than 120,000 public chains were excluded, along with about five repertoires with anomalous nucleotide sharing. Held by TCRdb, this immuneACCESS table contains in-frame sequences only and omits some clones. Under half of the omission traces to an unresolved V gene where checked; the cause of the rest is unknown. The V and J calls and clone size come from that table; D and trimming were worked out from the DNA. This sample's table lists approximately 130,000 clones. The top ten clonotypes cover 1.5% to 2% of the sample.

The specimen was PBMCs. This clonotype originated in a woman aged 55-70 years in good health and CMV-seronegative. The chain is made from TRBV19 and TRBJ2-3; 10 junctional bases match TRBD2. Here the CDR3 is given as CASSQAGGTDTQYF. The DNA is as follows: TGTGCCAGTAGTCAAGCGGGAGGGACAGATACGCAGTATTTT. The reference TRBV19 and TRBJ2-3 proteins fill in what lies around the CDR3, so the full variable domain reads DGGITQSPKYLFRKEGQNVTLSCEQNLNHDAMYWYRQDPGQGLRLIYYSQIVNDFQKGDIAEGYSVSREKKESFPLTVTSAQKNPTAFYLCASSQAGGTDTQYFGPGTRLTVL.